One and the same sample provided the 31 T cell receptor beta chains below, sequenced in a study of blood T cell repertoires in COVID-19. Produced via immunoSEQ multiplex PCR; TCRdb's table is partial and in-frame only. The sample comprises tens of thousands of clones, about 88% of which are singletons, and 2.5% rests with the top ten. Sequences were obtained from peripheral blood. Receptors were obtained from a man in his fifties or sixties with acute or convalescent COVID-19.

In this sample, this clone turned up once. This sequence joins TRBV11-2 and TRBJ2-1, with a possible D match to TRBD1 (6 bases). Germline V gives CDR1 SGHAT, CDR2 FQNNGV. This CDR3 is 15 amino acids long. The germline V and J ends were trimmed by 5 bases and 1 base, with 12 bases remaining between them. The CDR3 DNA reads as TGTGCCAGCAGCCCTCGACAGGAATCCTACAATGAGCAGTTCTTC. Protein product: CASSPRQESYNEQFF.

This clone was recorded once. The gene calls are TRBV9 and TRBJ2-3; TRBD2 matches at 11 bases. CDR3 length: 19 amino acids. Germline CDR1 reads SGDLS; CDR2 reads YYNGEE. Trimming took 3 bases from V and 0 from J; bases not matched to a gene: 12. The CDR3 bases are TGTGCCAGCAGCGCAGACCCACTGGGACTAGCGGTTAGCACAGATACGCAGTATTTT. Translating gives CASSADPLGLAVSTDTQYF.

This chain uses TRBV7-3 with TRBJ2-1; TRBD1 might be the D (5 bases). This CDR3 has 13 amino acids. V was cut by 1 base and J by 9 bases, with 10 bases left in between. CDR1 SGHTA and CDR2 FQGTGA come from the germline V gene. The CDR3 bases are TGTGCCAGCAGCTTAAACGAAGGGGTTGAGCAGTTCTTC. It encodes CASSLNEGVEQFF.

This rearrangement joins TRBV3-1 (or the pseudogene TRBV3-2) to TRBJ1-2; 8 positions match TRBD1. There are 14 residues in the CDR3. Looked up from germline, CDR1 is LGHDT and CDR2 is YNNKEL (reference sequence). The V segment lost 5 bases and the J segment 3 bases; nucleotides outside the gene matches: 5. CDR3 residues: CASSSQGAHYGYTF. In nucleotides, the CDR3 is TGTGCCAGCAGCTCCCAGGGGGCGCACTATGGCTACACCTTC.

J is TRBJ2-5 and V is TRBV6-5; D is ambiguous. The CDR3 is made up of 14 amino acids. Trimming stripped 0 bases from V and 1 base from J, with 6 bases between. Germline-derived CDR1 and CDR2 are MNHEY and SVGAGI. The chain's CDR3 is CASSYSNGQETQYF. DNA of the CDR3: TGTGCCAGCAGTTACTCTAACGGCCAAGAGACCCAGTACTTC.

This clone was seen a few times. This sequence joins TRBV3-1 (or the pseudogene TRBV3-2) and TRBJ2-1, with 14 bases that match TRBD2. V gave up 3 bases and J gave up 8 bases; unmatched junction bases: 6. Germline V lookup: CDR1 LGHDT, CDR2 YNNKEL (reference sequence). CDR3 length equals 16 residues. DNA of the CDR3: TGTGCCAGCAGCCAGACTAGCGGGGGGGCCAAATATGAGCAGTTCTTC. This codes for CASSQTSGGAKYEQFF.

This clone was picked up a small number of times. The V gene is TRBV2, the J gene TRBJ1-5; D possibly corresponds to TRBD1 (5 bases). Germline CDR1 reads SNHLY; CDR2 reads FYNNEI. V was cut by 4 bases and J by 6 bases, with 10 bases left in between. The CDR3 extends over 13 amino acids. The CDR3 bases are TGTGCCAGCAGTGCAGGGCGGGGTCAGCCCCAGCATTTT. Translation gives CASSAGRGQPQHF.

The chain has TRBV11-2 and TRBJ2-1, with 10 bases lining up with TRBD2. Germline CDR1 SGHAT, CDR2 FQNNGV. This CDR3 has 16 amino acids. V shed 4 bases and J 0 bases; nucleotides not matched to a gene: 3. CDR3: CASSSLAGISYNEQFF. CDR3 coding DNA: TGTGCCAGCAGCTCACTAGCGGGGATCTCCTACAATGAGCAGTTCTTC. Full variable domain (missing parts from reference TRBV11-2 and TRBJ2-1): EAGVAQSPRYKIIEKRQSVAFWCNPISGHATLYWYQQILGQGPKLLIQFQNNGVVDDSQLPKDRFSAERLKGVDSTLKIQPAKLEDSAVYLCASSSLAGISYNEQFFGPGTRLTVL.

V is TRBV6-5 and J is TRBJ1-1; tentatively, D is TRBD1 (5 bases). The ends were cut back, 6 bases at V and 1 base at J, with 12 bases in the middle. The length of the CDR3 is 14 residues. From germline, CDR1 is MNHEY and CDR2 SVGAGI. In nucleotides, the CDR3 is TGTGCCAGCAGGGCAGGGCTTAGGAACACTGAAGCTTTCTTT. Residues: CASRAGLRNTEAFF.

CDR3 sequence (DNA): TGCGCCAGCAGCTTACAGGGGCGGAACACTGAAGCTTTCTTT. It yields the protein CASSLQGRNTEAFF. The chain couples TRBV5-1 to TRBJ1-1; the match to TRBD1 covers 7 bases. CDR3 length equals 14 residues. CDR1 is SGHRS and CDR2 is YFSETQ in the germline V gene. V lost 2 bases to trimming and J lost 1 base; unmatched junction nucleotides: 2.

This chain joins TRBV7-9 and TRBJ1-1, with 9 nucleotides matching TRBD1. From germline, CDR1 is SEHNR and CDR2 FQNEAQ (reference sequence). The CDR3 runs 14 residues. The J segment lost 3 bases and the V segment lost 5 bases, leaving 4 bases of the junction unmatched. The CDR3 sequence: CASSRQGEYTEAFF. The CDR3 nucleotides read TGTGCCAGCAGCCGACAGGGGGAATACACTGAAGCTTTCTTT. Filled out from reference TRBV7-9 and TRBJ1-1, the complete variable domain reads DTGVSQNPRHKITKRGQNVTFRCDPISEHNRLYWYRQTLGQGPEFLTYFQNEAQLEKSRLLSDRFSAERPKGSFSTLEIQRTEQGDSAMYLCASSRQGEYTEAFFGQGTRLTVV.

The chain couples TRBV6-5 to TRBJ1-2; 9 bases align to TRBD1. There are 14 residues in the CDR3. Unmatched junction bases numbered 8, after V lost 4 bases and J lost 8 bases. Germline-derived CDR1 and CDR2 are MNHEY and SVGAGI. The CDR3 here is CASSSGQGNSGYTF. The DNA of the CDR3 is TGTGCCAGCAGTTCGGGACAGGGAAATTCGGGCTACACCTTC.

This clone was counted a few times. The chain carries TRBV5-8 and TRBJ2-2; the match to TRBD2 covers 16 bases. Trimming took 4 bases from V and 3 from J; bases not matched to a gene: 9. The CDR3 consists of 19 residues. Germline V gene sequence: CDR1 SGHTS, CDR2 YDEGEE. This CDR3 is CASSPGTSGGVMDTGELFF. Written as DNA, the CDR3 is TGTGCCAGCAGCCCCGGGACTAGCGGGGGGGTGATGGACACCGGGGAGCTGTTTTTT.

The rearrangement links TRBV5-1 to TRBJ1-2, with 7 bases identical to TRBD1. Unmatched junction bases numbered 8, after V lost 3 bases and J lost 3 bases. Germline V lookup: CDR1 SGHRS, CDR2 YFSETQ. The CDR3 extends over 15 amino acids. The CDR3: CASSSGQVTDYGYTF. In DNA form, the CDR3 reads TGCGCCAGCAGCTCCGGACAGGTAACAGACTATGGCTACACCTTC.

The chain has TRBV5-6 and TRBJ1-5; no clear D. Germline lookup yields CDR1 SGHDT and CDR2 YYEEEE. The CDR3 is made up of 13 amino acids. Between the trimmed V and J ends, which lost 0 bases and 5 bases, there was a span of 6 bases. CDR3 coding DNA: TGTGCCAGCAGCTTGGGCCGGTATCAGCCCCAGCATTTT. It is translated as CASSLGRYQPQHF.

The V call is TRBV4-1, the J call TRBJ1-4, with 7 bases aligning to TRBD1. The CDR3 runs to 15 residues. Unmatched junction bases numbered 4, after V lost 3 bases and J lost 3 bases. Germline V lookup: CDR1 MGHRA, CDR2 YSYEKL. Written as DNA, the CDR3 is TGCGCCAGCAGCCAGGCCGGGACAGCTAATGAAAAACTGTTTTTT. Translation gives CASSQAGTANEKLFF.

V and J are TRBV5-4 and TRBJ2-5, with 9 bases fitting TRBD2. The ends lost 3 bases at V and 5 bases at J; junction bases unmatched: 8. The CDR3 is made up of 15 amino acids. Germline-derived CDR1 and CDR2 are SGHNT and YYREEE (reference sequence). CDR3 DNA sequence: TGTGCCAGCAGCTGGATAGCGGGGGCTAAGGAGACCCAGTACTTC. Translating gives CASSWIAGAKETQYF.

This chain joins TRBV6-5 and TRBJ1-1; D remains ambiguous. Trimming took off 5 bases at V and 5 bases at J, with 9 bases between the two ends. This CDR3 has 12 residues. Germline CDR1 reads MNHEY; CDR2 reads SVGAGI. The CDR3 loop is CASSLTGTEAFF. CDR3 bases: TGTGCCAGCAGTCTCACGGGGACTGAAGCTTTCTTT.

This CDR3 reads CASSPSWGVPTDTQYF. The CDR3 DNA reads TGCGCCAGCAGCCCGTCGTGGGGGGTCCCAACAGATACGCAGTATTTT. The V and J genes are TRBV5-1 and TRBJ2-3; D might be TRBD2 (6 bases). Between the trimmed V and J ends, which lost 4 bases and 3 bases, there was a span of 18 bases. The CDR3 contains 16 residues. The germline V gene encodes CDR1 SGHRS and CDR2 YFSETQ.

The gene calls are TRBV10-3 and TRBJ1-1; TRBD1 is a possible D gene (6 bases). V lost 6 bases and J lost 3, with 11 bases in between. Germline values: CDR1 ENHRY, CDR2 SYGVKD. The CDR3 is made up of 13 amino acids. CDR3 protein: CAIRGGADTEAFF. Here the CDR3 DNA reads TGTGCCATCAGGGGGGGGGCGGACACTGAAGCTTTCTTT.

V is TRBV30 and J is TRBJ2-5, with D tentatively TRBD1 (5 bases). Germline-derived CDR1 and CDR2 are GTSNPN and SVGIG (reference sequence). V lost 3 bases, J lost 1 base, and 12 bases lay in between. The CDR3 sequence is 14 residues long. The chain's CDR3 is CAWSAGSLQETQYF. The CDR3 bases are TGTGCCTGGAGCGCAGGGTCCCTCCAAGAGACCCAGTACTTC.

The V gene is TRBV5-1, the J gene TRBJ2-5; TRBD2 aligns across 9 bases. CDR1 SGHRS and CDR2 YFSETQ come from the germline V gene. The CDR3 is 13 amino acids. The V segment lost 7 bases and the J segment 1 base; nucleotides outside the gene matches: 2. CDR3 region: CASAGGIQETQYF. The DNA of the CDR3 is TGCGCCAGCGCGGGGGGGATCCAAGAGACCCAGTACTTC.

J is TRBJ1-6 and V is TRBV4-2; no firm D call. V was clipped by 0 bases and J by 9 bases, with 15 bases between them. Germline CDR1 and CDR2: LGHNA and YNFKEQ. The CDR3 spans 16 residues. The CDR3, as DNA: TGTGCCAGCAGCCAAGACGGGGTCCGAAGTGGTTCACCCCTCCACTTT. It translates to CASSQDGVRSGSPLHF.

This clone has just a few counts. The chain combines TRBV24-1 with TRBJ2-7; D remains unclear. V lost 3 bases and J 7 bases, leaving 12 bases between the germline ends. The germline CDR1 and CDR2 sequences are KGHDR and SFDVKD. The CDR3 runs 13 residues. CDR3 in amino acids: CATSDPIAGEQYF. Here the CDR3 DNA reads TGTGCCACCAGTGATCCAATAGCCGGTGAGCAGTACTTC.

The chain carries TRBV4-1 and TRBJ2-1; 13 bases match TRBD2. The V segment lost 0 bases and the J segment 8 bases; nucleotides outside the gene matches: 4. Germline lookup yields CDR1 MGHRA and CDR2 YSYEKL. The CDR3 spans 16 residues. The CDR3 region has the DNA TGCGCCAGCAGCCAAGATCTACTAGCGGGAGGGCATGAGCAGTTCTTC. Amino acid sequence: CASSQDLLAGGHEQFF.

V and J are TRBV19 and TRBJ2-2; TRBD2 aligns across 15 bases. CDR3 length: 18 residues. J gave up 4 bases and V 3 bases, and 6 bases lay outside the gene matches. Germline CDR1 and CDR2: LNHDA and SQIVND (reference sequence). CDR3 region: CASSIGTSGGRGTGELFF. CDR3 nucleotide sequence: TGTGCCAGTAGTATCGGGACTAGCGGGGGGCGTGGCACCGGGGAGCTGTTTTTT. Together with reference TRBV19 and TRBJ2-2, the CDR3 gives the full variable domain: DGGITQSPKYLFRKEGQNVTLSCEQNLNHDAMYWYRQDPGQGLRLIYYSQIVNDFQKGDIAEGYSVSREKKESFPLTVTSAQKNPTAFYLCASSIGTSGGRGTGELFFGEGSRLTVL.

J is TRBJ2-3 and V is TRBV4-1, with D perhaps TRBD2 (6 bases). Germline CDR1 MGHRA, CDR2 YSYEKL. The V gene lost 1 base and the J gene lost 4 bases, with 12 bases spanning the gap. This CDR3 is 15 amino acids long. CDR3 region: CASSQAGLHPDTQYF. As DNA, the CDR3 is TGCGCCAGCAGCCAAGCGGGACTCCATCCAGATACGCAGTATTTT.

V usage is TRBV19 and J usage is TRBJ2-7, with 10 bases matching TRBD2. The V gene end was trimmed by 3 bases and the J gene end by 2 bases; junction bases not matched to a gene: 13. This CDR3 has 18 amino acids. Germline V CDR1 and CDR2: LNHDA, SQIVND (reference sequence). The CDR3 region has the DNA TGTGCCAGTAGTATCTCTAGCGGGAGTGGTTATCTGACCTACGAGCAGTACTTC. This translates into CASSISSGSGYLTYEQYF.

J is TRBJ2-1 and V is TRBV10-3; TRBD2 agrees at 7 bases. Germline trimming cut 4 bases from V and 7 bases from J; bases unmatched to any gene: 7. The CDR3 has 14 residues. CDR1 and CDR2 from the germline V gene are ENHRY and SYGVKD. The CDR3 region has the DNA TGTGCCATCAGTGGGCTAGCGGAAAAAAATGAGCAGTTCTTC. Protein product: CAISGLAEKNEQFF.

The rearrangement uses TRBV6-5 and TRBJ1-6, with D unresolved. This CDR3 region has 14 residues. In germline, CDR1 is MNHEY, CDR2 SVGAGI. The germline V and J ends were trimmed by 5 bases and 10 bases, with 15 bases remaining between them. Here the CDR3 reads CASSPPGWISPLHF. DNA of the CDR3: TGTGCCAGCAGTCCTCCCGGGTGGATCTCACCCCTCCACTTT.

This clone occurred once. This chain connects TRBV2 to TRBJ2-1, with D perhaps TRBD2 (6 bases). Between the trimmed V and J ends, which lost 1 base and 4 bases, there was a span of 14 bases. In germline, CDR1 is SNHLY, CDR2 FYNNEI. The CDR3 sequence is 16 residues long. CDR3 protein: CASSEVKGLTYNEQFF. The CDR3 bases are TGTGCCAGCAGTGAAGTTAAGGGACTGACATACAATGAGCAGTTCTTC.